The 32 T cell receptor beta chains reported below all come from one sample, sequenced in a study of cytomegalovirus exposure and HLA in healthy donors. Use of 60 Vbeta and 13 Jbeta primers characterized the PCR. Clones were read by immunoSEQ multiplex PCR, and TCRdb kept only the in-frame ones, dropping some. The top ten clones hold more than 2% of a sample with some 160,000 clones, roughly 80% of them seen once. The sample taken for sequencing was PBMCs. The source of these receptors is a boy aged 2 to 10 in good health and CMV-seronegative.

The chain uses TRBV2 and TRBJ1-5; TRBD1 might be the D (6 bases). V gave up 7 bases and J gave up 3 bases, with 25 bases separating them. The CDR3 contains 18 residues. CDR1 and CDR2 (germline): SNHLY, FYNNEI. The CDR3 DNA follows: TGTGCCAGCACCGGGGCGATTCTGGACAGTAGGCTCAATCAGCCCCAGCATTTT. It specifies CASTGAILDSRLNQPQHF. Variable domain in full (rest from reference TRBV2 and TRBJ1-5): EPEVTQTPSHQVTQMGQEVILRCVPISNHLYFYWYRQILGQKVEFLVSFYNNEISEKSEIFDDQFSVERPDGSNFTLKIRSTKLEDSAMYFCASTGAILDSRLNQPQHFGDGTRLSIL.

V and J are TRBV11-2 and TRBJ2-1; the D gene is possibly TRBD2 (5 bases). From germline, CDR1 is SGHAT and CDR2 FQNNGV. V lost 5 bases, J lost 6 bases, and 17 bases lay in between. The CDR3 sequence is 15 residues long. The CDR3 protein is CASSRKGVAGNEQFF. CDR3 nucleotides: TGTGCCAGCAGCCGAAAGGGAGTCGCGGGCAATGAGCAGTTCTTC.

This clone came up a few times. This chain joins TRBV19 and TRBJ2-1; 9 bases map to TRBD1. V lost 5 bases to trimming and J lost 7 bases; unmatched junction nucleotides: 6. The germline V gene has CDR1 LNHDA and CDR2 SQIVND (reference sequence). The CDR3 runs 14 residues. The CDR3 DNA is TGTGCCAGTAGTTACCGGGACAGGGTAAATGAGCAGTTCTTC. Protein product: CASSYRDRVNEQFF.

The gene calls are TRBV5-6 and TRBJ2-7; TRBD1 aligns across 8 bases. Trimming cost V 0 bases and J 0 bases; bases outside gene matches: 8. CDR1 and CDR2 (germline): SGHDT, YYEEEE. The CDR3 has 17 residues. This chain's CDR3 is CASSLGWMGQDSYEQYF. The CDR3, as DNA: TGTGCCAGCAGCTTGGGTTGGATGGGACAGGACTCCTACGAGCAGTACTTC.

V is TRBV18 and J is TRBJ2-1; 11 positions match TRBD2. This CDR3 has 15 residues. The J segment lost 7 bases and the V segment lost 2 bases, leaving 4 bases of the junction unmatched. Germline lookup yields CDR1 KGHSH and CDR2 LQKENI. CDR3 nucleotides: TGTGCCAGCTCACCAACTAGCGGGAGTATAAATGAGCAGTTCTTC. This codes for CASSPTSGSINEQFF.

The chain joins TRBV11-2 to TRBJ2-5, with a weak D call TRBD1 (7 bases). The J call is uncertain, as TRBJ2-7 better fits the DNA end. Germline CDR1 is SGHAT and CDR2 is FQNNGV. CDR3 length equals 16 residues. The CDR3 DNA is TGTGCCAGCAGCGCCGCCGGACGCAGGGGGGCCTACGAGCAGTACTTC. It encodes CASSAAGRRGAYEQYF.

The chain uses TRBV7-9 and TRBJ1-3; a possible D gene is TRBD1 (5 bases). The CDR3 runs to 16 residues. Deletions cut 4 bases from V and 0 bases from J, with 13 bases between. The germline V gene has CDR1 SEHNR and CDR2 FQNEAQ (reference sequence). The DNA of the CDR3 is TGTGCCAGCAGCTCTAGGGACGGGAGCTCTGGAAACACCATATATTTT. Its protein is CASSSRDGSSGNTIYF.

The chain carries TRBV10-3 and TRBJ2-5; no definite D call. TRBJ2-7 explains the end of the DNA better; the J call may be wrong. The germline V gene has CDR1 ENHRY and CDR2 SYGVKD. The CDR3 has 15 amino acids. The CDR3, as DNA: TGTGCCATCAGTGAGGGGCAGGCAACCTCCTACGAGCAGTACTTC. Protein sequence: CAISEGQATSYEQYF.

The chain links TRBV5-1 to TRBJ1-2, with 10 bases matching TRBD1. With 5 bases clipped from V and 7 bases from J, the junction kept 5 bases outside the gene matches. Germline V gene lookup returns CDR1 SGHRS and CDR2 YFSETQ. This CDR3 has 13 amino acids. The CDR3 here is CASRLWTGGGYTF. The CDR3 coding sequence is TGCGCCAGCAGATTATGGACAGGGGGTGGCTACACCTTC.

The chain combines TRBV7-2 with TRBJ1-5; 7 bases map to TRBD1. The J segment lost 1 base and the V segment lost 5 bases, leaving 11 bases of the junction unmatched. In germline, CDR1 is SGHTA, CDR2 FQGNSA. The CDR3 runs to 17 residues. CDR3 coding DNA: TGTGCCAGCAGCACGACAGGGAACACCTTAAGCAATCAGCCCCAGCATTTT. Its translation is CASSTTGNTLSNQPQHF.

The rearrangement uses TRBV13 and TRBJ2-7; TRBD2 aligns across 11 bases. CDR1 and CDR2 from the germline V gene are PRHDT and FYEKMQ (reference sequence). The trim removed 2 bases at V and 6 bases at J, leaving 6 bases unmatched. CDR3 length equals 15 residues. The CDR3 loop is CASSLSSGGPGEQYF. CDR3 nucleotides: TGTGCCAGCAGCTTATCTAGCGGGGGGCCCGGCGAGCAGTACTTC.

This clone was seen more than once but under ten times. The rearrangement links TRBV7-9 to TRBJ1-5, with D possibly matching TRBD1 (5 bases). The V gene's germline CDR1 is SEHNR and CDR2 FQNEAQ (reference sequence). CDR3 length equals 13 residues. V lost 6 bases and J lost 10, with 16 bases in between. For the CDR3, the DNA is TGTGCCAGCAGTCCAAACCCGGGGGGTCCCCAGCATTTT. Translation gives CASSPNPGGPQHF.

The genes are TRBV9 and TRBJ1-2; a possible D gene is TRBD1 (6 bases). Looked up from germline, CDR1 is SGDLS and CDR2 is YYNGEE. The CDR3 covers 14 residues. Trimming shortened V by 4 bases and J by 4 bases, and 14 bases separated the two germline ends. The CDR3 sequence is CASSPSTGTYGYTF. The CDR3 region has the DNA TGTGCCAGCAGCCCGAGTACAGGGACCTATGGCTACACCTTC.

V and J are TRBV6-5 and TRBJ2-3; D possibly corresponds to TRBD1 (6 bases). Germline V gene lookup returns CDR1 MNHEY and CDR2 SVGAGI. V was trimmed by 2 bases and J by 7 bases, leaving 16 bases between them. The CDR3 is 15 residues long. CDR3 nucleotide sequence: TGTGCCAGCAGTTACAATGGGGCAGGGGCGAATACGCAGTATTTT. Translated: CASSYNGAGANTQYF.

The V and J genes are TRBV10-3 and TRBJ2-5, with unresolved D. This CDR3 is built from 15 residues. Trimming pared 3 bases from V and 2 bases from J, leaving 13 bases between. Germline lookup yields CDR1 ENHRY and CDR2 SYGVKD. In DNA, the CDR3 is TGTGCCATCAGTGAAGGATTGCCGACTCAAGAGACCCAGTACTTC. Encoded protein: CAISEGLPTQETQYF.

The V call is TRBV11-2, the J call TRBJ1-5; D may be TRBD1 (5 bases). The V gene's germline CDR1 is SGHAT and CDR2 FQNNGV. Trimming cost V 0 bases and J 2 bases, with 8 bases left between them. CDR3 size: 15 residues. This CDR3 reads CASSLDYRRNQPQHF. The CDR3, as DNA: TGTGCCAGCAGCTTAGATTACAGGCGCAATCAGCCCCAGCATTTT. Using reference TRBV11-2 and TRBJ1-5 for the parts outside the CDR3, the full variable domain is EAGVAQSPRYKIIEKRQSVAFWCNPISGHATLYWYQQILGQGPKLLIQFQNNGVVDDSQLPKDRFSAERLKGVDSTLKIQPAKLEDSAVYLCASSLDYRRNQPQHFGDGTRLSIL.

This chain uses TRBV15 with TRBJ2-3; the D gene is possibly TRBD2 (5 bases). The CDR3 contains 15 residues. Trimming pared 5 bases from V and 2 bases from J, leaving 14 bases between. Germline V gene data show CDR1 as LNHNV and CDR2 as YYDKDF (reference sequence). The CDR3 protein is CATSLGEGSTDTQYF. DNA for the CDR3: TGTGCCACCAGCCTCGGCGAGGGCTCCACAGATACGCAGTATTTT.

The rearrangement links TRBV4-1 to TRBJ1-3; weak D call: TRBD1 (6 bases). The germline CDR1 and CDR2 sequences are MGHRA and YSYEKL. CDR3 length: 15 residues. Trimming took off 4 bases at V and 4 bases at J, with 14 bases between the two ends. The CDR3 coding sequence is TGCGCCAGCAGCCCAAGACAGGCTCCCGGAAACACCATATATTTT. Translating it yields CASSPRQAPGNTIYF.

For the CDR3, the DNA is TGCGCCAGCAGCCGGGGGGTTGATCGGATTGAAAGGAGGTACAATGAGCAGTTCTTC. Its translation: CASSRGVDRIERRYNEQFF. The chain couples TRBV4-1 to TRBJ2-1; a possible D gene is TRBD2 (6 bases). CDR3 size: 19 residues. Between the trimmed V and J ends, which lost 4 bases and 4 bases, there was a span of 26 bases. Per germline, CDR1 MGHRA and CDR2 YSYEKL.

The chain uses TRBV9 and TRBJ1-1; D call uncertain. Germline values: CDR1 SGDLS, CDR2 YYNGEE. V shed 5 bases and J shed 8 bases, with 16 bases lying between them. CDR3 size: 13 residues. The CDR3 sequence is CASSGTDYREAFF. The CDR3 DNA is TGTGCCAGCAGTGGCACGGACTATCGGGAAGCTTTCTTT.

CDR3 loop: CASSQRTGGAFSEAFF. The CDR3 region has the DNA TGTGCCAGCAGCCAAAGAACAGGGGGCGCGTTCTCTGAAGCTTTCTTT. J is TRBJ1-1 and V is TRBV14; the match to TRBD1 covers 9 bases. Per the germline V gene, CDR1 is SGHDN and CDR2 is FVKESK. V shed 2 bases, J shed 6 bases, and the junction held 10 bases outside the gene matches. This CDR3 has 16 residues. Full variable domain (outside the CDR3, taken from reference TRBV14 and TRBJ1-1): EAGVTQFPSHSVIEKGQTVTLRCDPISGHDNLYWYRRVMGKEIKFLLHFVKESKQDESGMPNNRFLAERTGGTYSTLKVQPAELEDSGVYFCASSQRTGGAFSEAFFGQGTRLTVV.

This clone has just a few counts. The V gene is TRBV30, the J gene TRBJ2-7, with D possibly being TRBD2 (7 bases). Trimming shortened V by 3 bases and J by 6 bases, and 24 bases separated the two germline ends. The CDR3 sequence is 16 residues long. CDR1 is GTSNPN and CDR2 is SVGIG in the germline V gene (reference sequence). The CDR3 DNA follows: TGTGCCTGGAGGTCACCTGGTGGGGGGGCCGGGTCCGAGCAGTACTTC. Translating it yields CAWRSPGGGAGSEQYF. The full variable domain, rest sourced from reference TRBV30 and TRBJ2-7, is SQTIHQWPATLVQPVGSPLSLECTVEGTSNPNLYWYRQAAGRGLQLLFYSVGIGQISSEVPQNLSASRPQDRQFILSSKKLLLSDSGFYLCAWRSPGGGAGSEQYFGPGTRLTVT.

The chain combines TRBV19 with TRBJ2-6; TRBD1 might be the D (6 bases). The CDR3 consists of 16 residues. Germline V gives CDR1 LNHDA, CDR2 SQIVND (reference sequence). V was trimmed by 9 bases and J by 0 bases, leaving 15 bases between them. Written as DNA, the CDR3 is TGTGCCAGCGGGGACACCAGGACCTCTGGGGCCAACGTCCTGACTTTC. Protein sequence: CASGDTRTSGANVLTF.

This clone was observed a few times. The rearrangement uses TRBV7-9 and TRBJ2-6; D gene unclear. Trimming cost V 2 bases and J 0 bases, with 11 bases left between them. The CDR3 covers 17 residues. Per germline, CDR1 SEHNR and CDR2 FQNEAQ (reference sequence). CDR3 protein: CASSLSRRASGANVLTF. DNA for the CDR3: TGTGCCAGCAGCTTATCCCGGAGAGCCTCTGGGGCCAACGTCCTGACTTTC.

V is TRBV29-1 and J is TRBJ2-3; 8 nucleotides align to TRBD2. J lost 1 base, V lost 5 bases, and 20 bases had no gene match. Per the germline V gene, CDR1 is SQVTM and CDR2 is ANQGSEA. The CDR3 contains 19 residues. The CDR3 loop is CSVRETKGGAGGRTDTQYF. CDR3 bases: TGCAGCGTTAGGGAAACCAAGGGAGGTGCGGGAGGTCGCACAGATACGCAGTATTTT.

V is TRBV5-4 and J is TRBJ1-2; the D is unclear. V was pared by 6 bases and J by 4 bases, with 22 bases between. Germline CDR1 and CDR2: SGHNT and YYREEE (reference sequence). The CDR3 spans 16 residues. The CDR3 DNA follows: TGTGCCAGCACCAACATCTCCGGACTTCTTCCCTATGGCTACACCTTC. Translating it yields CASTNISGLLPYGYTF.

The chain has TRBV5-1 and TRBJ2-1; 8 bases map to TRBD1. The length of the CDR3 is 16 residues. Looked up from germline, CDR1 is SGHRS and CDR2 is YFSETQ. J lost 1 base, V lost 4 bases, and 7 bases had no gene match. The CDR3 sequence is CASSPGTGRSYNEQFF. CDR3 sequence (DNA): TGCGCCAGCAGCCCGGGGACAGGTAGGTCCTACAATGAGCAGTTCTTC.

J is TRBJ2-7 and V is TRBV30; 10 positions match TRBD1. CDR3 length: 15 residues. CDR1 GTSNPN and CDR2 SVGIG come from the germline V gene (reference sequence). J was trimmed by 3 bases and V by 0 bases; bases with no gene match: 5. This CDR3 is CAWSVPGQGYYEQYF. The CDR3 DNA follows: TGTGCCTGGAGTGTCCCGGGACAGGGGTACTACGAGCAGTACTTC.

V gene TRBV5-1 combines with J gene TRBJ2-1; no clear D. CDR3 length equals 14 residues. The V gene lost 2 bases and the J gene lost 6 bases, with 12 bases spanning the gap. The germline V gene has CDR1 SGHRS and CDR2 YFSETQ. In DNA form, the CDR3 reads TGCGCCAGCAGCTTCGGTGGCGGAATCAATGAGCAGTTCTTC. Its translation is CASSFGGGINEQFF. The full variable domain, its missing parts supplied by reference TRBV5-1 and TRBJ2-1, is KAGVTQTPRYLIKTRGQQVTLSCSPISGHRSVSWYQQTPGQGLQFLFEYFSETQRNKGNFPGRFSGRQFSNSRSEMNVSTLELGDSALYLCASSFGGGINEQFFGPGTRLTVL.

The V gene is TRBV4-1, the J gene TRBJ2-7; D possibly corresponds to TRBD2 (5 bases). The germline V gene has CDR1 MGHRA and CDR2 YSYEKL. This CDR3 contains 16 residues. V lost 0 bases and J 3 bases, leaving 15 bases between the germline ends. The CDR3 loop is CASSQELSGTVYEQYF. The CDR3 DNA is TGCGCCAGCAGCCAAGAGTTATCGGGAACAGTCTACGAGCAGTACTTC.

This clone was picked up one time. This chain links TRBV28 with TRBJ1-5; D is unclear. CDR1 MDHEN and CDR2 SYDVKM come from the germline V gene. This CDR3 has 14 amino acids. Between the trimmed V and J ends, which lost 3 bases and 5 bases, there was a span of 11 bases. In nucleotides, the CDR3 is TGTGCCAGCAGTTTGGGCCCGACCCATCAGCCCCAGCATTTT. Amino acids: CASSLGPTHQPQHF.

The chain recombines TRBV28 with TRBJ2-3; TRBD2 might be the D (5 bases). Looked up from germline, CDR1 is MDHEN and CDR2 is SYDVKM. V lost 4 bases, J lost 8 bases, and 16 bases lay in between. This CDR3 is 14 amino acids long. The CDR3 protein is CASSYPDRAGTQYF. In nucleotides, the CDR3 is TGTGCCAGCAGTTACCCCGACCGGGCGGGTACGCAGTATTTT.